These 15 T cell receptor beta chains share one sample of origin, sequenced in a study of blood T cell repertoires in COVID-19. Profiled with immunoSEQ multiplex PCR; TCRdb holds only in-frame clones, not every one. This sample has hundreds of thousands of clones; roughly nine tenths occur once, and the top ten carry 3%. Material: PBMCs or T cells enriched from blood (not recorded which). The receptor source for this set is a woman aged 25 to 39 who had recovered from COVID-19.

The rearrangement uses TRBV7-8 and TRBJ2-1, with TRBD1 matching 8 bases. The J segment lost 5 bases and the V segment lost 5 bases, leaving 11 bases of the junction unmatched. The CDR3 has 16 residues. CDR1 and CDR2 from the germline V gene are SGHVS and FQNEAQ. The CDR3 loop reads CASSPPVGQANNEQFF. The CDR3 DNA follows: TGTGCCAGCAGCCCCCCAGTGGGACAGGCAAACAATGAGCAGTTCTTC. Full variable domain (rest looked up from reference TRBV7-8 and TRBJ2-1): GAGVSQSPRYKVAKRGQDVALRCDPISGHVSLFWYQQALGQGPEFLTYFQNEAQLDKSGLPSDRFFAERPEGSVSTLKIQRTQQEDSAVYLCASSPPVGQANNEQFFGPGTRLTVL.

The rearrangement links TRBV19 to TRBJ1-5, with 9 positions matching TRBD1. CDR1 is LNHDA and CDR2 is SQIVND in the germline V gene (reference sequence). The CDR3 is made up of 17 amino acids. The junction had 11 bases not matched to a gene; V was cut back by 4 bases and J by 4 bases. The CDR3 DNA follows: TGTGCCAGTAGTACGCAACAGGGGGCCGAAGTAAATCAGCCCCAGCATTTT. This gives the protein CASSTQQGAEVNQPQHF.

DNA for the CDR3: TGCGCCAGCAGCCAACTGACAGGGTGGAATCAGCCCCAGCATTTT. Translated: CASSQLTGWNQPQHF. The chain uses TRBV4-1 and TRBJ1-5, with 7 bases aligning to TRBD1. The length of the CDR3 is 15 residues. The germline V gene has CDR1 MGHRA and CDR2 YSYEKL. Trimming cost V 2 bases and J 4 bases; bases outside gene matches: 5.

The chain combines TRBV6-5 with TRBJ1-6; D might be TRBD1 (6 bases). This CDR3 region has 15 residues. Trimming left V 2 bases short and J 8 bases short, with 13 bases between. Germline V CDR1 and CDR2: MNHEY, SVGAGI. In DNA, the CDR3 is TGTGCCAGCAGTTACAGGGGGAGGGGGGATTCACCCCTCCACTTT. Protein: CASSYRGRGDSPLHF.

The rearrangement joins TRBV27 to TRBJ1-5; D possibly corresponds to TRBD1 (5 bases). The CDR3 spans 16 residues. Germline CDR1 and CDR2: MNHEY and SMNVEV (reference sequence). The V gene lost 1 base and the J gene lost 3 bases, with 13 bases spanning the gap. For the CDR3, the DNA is TGTGCCAGCAGTTTATATCCAGGGAAGGCCAATCAGCCCCAGCATTTT. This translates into CASSLYPGKANQPQHF.

CDR3 sequence: CASSLEGLQETQYF. CDR3 DNA sequence: TGCGCCAGCAGCTTGGAGGGACTCCAAGAGACCCAGTACTTC. The genes are TRBV5-1 and TRBJ2-5, with a possible D match to TRBD2 (6 bases). V was cut by 0 bases and J by 1 base, with 7 bases left in between. There are 14 residues in the CDR3. Germline V gene sequence: CDR1 SGHRS, CDR2 YFSETQ.

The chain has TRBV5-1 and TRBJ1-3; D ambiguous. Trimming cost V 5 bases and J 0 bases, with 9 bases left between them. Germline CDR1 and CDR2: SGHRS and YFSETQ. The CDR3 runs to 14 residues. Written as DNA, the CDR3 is TGCGCCAGCAGTTTCGGGGACTCTGGAAACACCATATATTTT. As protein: CASSFGDSGNTIYF.

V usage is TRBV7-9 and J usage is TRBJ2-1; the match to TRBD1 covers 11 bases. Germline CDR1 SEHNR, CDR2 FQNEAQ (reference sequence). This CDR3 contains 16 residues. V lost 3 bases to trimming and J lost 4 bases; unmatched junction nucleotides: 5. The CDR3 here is CASSFERDRGYNEQFF. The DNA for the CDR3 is TGTGCCAGCAGCTTCGAAAGGGACAGGGGGTACAATGAGCAGTTCTTC.

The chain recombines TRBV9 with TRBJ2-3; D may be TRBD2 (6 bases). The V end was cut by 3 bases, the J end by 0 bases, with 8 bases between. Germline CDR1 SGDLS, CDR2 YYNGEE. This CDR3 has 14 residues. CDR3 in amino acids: CASSASGSTDTQYF. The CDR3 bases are TGTGCCAGCAGCGCAAGCGGGAGCACAGATACGCAGTATTTT.

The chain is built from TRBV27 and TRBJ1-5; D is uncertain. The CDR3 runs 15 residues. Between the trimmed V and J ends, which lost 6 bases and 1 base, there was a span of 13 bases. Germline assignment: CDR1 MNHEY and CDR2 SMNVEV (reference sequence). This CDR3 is CASSRNAGSNQPQHF. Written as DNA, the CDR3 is TGTGCCAGCAGCCGTAACGCGGGGAGCAATCAGCCCCAGCATTTT.

This chain's CDR3 is CASSQGQGGTYEQYF. The DNA of the CDR3 is TGTGCCAGCAGCCAGGGACAGGGCGGTACGTACGAGCAGTACTTC. The chain couples TRBV5-4 to TRBJ2-7, with 9 nucleotides matching TRBD1. The germline V gene encodes CDR1 SGHNT and CDR2 YYREEE (reference sequence). V shed 4 bases, J shed 4 bases, and the junction held 9 bases outside the gene matches. The CDR3 extends over 15 amino acids. The full variable domain, its missing parts supplied by reference TRBV5-4 and TRBJ2-7, is ETGVTQSPTHLIKTRGQQVTLRCSSQSGHNTVSWYQQALGQGPQFIFQYYREEENGRGNFPPRFSGLQFPNYSSELNVNALELDDSALYLCASSQGQGGTYEQYFGPGTRLTVT.

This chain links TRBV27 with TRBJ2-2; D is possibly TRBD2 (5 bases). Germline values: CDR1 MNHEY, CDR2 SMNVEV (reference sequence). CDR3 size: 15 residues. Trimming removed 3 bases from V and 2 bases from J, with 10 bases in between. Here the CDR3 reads CASSFGGSNTGELFF. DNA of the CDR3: TGTGCCAGCAGTTTCGGTGGGAGTAACACCGGGGAGCTGTTTTTT.

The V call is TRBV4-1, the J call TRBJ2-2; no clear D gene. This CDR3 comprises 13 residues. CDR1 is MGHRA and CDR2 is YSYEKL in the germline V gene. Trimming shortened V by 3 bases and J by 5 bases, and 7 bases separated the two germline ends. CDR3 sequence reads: CASSQTLTGELFF. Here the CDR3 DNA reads TGCGCCAGCAGCCAGACACTGACCGGGGAGCTGTTTTTT.

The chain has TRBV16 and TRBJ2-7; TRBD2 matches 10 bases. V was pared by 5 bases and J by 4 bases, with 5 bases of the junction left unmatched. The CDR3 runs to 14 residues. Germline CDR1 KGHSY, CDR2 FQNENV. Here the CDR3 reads CASSFPGLAYEQYF. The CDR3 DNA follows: TGTGCCAGCAGCTTCCCGGGACTAGCGTACGAGCAGTACTTC.

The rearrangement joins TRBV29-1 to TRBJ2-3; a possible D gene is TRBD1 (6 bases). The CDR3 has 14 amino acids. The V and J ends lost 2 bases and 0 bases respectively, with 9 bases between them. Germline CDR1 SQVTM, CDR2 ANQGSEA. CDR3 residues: CSVERGISTDTQYF. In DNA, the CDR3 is TGCAGCGTTGAAAGGGGGATTAGCACAGATACGCAGTATTTT.